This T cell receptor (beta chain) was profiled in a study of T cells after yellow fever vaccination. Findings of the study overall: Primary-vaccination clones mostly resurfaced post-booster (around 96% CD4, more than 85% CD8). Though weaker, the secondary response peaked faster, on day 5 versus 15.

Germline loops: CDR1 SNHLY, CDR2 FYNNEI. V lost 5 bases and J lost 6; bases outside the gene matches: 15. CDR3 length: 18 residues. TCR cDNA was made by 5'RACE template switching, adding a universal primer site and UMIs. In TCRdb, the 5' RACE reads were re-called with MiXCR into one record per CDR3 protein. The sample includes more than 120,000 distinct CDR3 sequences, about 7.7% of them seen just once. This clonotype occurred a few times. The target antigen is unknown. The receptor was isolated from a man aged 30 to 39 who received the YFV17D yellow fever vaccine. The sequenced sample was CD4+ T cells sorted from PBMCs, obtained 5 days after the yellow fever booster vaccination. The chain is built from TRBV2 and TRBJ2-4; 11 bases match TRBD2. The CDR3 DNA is TGTGCCAGCAGTCCTACTAGCGGGAGAACGAACGGCGGAAACATTCAGTACTTC. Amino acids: CASSPTSGRTNGGNIQYF.